This T cell receptor (beta chain) was retrieved from a study of T cell responses to AZD1222 COVID-19 vaccine. Findings and limits, study-wide: In a largely white British group with more females than males, clonal diversity was possibly underestimated.

In its sample, this clone was seen once. Its cognate antigen is unknown. Method: immunoSEQ multiplex PCR; TCRdb's copy keeps in-frame clones and lacks some. Of tens of thousands of clones in the sample, roughly nine tenths are singletons; the top ten hold less than 4%. The CDR3 length is 15 residues. The V and J ends lost 6 bases and 7 bases respectively, with 18 bases between them. CDR1 is KGHSH, CDR2 LQKENI, per germline. The sequenced sample was peripheral blood, obtained 28 days after the second AZD1222 dose. This chain uses TRBV18 with TRBJ1-4; D call uncertain. This TCR came from an adult who received the AZD1222 COVID-19 vaccine. In DNA form, the CDR3 reads TGTGCCAGCTCCATCTCCCCGGGCGGCGGTGAAAAACTGTTTTTT. Translating gives CASSISPGGGEKLFF.